This T cell receptor (beta chain) was documented in a study of OX40 agonist ivuxolimab in advanced cancers. TCRdb keeps only in-frame clones here, not all; method: immunoSEQ multiplex PCR. The sample consists of under 100,000 clones, more than 70% of them appearing once. The length of the CDR3 is 13 residues. Germline values: CDR1 GTSNPN, CDR2 SVGIG (reference sequence). The V and J ends lost 2 bases and 5 bases respectively, with 9 bases between them. The study's findings and limits: The study did not work out the antigen specificity of the expanded peripheral T cells.

This clone has only a few counts. No antigen is known for it. This sequence originates from an adult with an advanced solid tumor such as melanoma, head and neck, liver or kidney cancer. J is TRBJ2-2 and V is TRBV30; D not certain. Specimen: CD4+ or CD8+ T cells sorted from blood, collected in a trial of the OX40 agonist ivuxolimab. The CDR3 here is CAWSRSATGELFF. The CDR3 nucleotides are TGTGCCTGGAGTAGGAGTGCAACCGGGGAGCTGTTTTTT.